The 3 T cell receptor beta chains listed next were all sequenced from one sample in a study of response to subunit inactivated influenza vaccine. One entry per CDR3 protein results from TCRdb running MiXCR on the RT-PCR reads. The sample contains about 480,000 distinct CDR3 sequences, around 25% of which appear only once. The starting material was CD4+ T cells sorted from PBMCs, obtained around 5 days after vaccination. These receptor sequences come from a man aged 45-60 years who received an inactivated influenza vaccine.

CDR3 sequence: CASSEDLVQGPTEQYF. The CDR3 DNA follows: TGCGCCAGCAGTGAGGATTTGGTGCAGGGCCCCACCGAGCAGTACTTC. The genes are TRBV10-1 and TRBJ2-7, with D tentatively TRBD1 (5 bases). Trimming removed 2 bases from V and 6 bases from J, with 20 bases in between. Germline V CDR1 and CDR2: WNHNN, SYGVQD (reference sequence). This CDR3 contains 16 residues.

This clonotype has a handful of counts. The rearrangement joins TRBV18 to TRBJ2-7; TRBD2 matches 8 bases. Germline CDR1 is KGHSH and CDR2 is LQKENI. This CDR3 is built from 15 residues. The junction had 6 bases not matched to a gene; V was cut back by 3 bases and J by 2 bases. In nucleotides, the CDR3 is TGTGCCAGCTCACCCAAGCGGGAGAGCACCTACGAGCAGTACTTC. Translated, it gives CASSPKRESTYEQYF.

The rearrangement uses TRBV2 and TRBJ2-4; D uncertain. The germline CDR1 and CDR2 sequences are SNHLY and FYNNEI. The germline V and J ends were trimmed by 7 bases and 0 bases, with 13 bases remaining between them. The CDR3 extends over 15 amino acids. CDR3 DNA sequence: TGTGCCAGCAAAACTACTGTGCTAGCCAAAAACATTCAGTACTTC. Its protein product is CASKTTVLAKNIQYF.